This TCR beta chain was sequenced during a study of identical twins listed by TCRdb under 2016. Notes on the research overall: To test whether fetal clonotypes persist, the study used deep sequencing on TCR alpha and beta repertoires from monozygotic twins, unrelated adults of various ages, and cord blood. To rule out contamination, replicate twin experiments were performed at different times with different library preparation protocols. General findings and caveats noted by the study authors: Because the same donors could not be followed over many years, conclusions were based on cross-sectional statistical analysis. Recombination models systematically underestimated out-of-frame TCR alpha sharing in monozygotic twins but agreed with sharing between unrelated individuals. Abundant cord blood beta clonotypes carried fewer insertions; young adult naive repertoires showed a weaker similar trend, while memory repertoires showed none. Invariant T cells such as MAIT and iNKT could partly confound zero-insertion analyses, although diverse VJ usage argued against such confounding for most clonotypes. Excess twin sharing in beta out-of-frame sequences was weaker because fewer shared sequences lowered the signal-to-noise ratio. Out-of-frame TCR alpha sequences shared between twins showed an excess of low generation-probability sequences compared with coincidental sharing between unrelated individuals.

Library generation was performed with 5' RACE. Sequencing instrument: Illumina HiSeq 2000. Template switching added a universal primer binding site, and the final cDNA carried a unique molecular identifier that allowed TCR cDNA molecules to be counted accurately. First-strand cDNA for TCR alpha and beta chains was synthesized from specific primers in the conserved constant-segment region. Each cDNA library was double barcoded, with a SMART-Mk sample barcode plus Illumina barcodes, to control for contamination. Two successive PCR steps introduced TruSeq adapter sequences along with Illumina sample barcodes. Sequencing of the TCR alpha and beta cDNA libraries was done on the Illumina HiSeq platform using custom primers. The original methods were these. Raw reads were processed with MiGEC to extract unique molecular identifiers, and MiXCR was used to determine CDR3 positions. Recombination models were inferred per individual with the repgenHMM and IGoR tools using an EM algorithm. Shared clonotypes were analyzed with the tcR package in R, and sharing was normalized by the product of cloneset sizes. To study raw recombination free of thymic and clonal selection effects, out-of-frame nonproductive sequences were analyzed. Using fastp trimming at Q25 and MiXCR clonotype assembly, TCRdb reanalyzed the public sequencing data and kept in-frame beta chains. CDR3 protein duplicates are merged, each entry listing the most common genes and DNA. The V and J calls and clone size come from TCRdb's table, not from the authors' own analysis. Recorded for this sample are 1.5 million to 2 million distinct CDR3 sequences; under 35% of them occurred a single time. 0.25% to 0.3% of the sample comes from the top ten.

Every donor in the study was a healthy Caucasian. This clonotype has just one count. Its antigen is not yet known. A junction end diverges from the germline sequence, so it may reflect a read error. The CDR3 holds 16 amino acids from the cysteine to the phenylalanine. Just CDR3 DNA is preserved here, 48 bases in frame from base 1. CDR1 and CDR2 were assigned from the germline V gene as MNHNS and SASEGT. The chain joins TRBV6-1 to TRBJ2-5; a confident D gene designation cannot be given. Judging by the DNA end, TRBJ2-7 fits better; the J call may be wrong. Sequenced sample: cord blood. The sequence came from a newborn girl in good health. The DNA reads TGTGTCAGCAGTCCGACTGACGCGCCGGTTCTCTACGAGCAGTACTTC. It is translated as CVSSPTDAPVLYEQYF.